The 21 T cell receptor beta chains reported below all come from one sample, sequenced in a study of T-cell reconstitution after alpha-beta-depleted transplantation in children. Molecular barcoding with unique molecular identifiers was used for the TCRbeta library. Via MiXCR, TCRdb re-called the PCR reads, giving one row per CDR3 protein. Of about 150,000 distinct CDR3 sequences listed, around 10% are singletons. The sequencing used PBMCs, collected before TCRalphabeta/CD19-depleted stem cell transplant. Receptor source: a boy younger than 10 with acute myeloid leukemia, due to receive a stem cell transplant.

This clonotype was counted ten times or more. The CDR3 DNA is TGCAGTGCTAGTTCTAGCGGGAGGATACGGGCCTACGAGCAGTACTTC. Its translation: CSASSSGRIRAYEQYF. The chain has TRBV20-1 and TRBJ2-7, with 11 bases that match TRBD2. The CDR3 is made up of 16 amino acids. The germline V gene has CDR1 DFQATT and CDR2 SNEGSKA (reference sequence). After removal of 3 bases from V and 2 bases from J, the junction contained 9 bases not matched to a gene.

This clonotype has a count of ten or more. The J gene is TRBJ2-3, the V gene TRBV5-1; D is tentatively TRBD1 or TRBD2 (5 bases each). There are 15 residues in the CDR3. V dropped 4 bases and J dropped 0 bases, with 12 bases sitting between them. Germline V CDR1 and CDR2: SGHRS, YFSETQ. The CDR3 nucleotides are TGCGCCAGCAGCCGGGACCGACCTAGCACAGATACGCAGTATTTT. Residues: CASSRDRPSTDTQYF.

This clonotype was seen repeatedly, ten times or more. V and J are TRBV6-1 and TRBJ2-7; 9 bases line up with TRBD1. The germline V gene has CDR1 MNHNS and CDR2 SASEGT. The CDR3 runs 16 residues. V lost 7 bases to trimming and J lost 3 bases; unmatched junction nucleotides: 13. The CDR3 region is CASTPTGTGRFYEQYV. The CDR3 DNA is TGTGCCAGCACTCCGACCGGGACAGGGAGATTCTACGAGCAGTACGTC.

This clonotype was detected ten times or more. V gene TRBV15 combines with J gene TRBJ2-7, with D possibly TRBD2 on 5 matching bases. Trimming took off 2 bases at V and 5 bases at J, with 10 bases between the two ends. The V gene's germline CDR1 is LNHNV and CDR2 YYDKDF (reference sequence). There are 13 residues in the CDR3. CDR3 in DNA: TGTGCCACCAGCAGATACCCGAGGGACGAGCAGTACTTC. Translating gives CATSRYPRDEQYF.

This clonotype showed up many times. This sequence joins TRBV6-1 and TRBJ1-1, with no clear D. CDR1 and CDR2 from the germline V gene are MNHNS and SASEGT. This CDR3 contains 14 residues. The V end lost 8 bases, the J end lost 10 bases, and 23 bases lay between the germline ends. The CDR3, as DNA: TGTGCCAGCGGACGGGAGGAAGGTGGTGATACAGCTTTCTTT. As protein: CASGREEGGDTAFF.

This clonotype has ten or more counts. This chain uses TRBV2 with TRBJ2-1; tentatively, D is TRBD1 or TRBD2 (5 bases each). Germline CDR1 SNHLY, CDR2 FYNNEI. V was cut by 7 bases and J by 4 bases, with 11 bases left in between. The CDR3 runs 13 residues. The CDR3 region has the DNA TGTGCCAGCATACGAGGGGCTTACAATGAGCAGTTCTTC. As protein: CASIRGAYNEQFF.

For this clonotype: One end of the junction does not line up with germline, which may come from a read error. V and J are TRBV9 and TRBJ2-1; D might be TRBD1 or TRBD2, each matching 6 bases. CDR1 and CDR2 (germline): SGDLS, YYNGEE. The CDR3 is 15 residues long. CDR3 nucleotides: TGTGCCAGCAGTGCCGGGACGGGGGCCTACAATGAGAAGTTCTTC. Encoded protein: CASSAGTGAYNEKFF.

In its sample, this clonotype was seen many times. V usage is TRBV12-3 or TRBV12-4 and J usage is TRBJ2-1; 8 bases map to TRBD2. With V trimmed by 3 bases and J by 0 bases, 16 bases remained unmatched. There are 20 residues in the CDR3. This chain's CDR3 is CASSFRGLAGYQTSYNEQFF. The DNA of the CDR3 is TGTGCCAGCAGTTTTAGAGGGCTAGCGGGTTACCAGACCTCCTACAATGAGCAGTTCTTC.

This clonotype was recorded at least ten times. V is TRBV28 and J is TRBJ2-3; D unclear. Per the germline V gene, CDR1 is MDHEN and CDR2 is SYDVKM. This CDR3 region has 12 residues. Trimming removed 10 bases from V and 0 bases from J, with 8 bases in between. CDR3 nucleotide sequence: TGTGCCACTGCTGCTAGCACAGATACGCAGTATTTT. It codes for CATAASTDTQYF.

There are many counts of this clonotype. V gene TRBV7-2 combines with J gene TRBJ2-7; D may be TRBD2 (6 bases). Trimming took 1 base from V and 4 from J, leaving 11 bases between them. CDR3 size: 14 residues. The germline CDR1 and CDR2 sequences are SGHTA and FQGNSA. Written as DNA, the CDR3 is TGTGCCAGCAGCTTAGGACACGGGAGTTACGAGCAGTACGTC. Its translation is CASSLGHGSYEQYV.

There are a few counts of this clonotype. The CDR3 nucleotides are TGTGCCAGCAGCTTAAGGGGGGGGCCGAACGAGCAGTACTTC. It is translated as CASSLRGGPNEQYF. This chain uses TRBV7-9 with TRBJ2-7; TRBD2 might be the D (7 bases). V shed 2 bases and J shed 5 bases, with 13 bases lying between them. The CDR3 is made up of 14 amino acids. Germline V lookup: CDR1 SEHNR, CDR2 FQNEAQ (reference sequence).

This clonotype has a count of ten or more. This chain links TRBV7-9 with TRBJ2-5; either TRBD1 or TRBD2 may fit D (5 bases each). The CDR3 consists of 15 residues. Germline V gene data show CDR1 as SEHNR and CDR2 as FQNEAQ (reference sequence). V was trimmed by 6 bases and J by 2 bases, leaving 16 bases between them. CDR3 amino acids: CASSPPGRQQETQYF. The CDR3 bases are TGTGCCAGCAGTCCCCCGGGACGGCAGCAAGAGACCCAGTACTTC. Based on the CDR3 plus reference TRBV7-9 and TRBJ2-5, the full variable domain is DTGVSQNPRHKITKRGQNVTFRCDPISEHNRLYWYRQTLGQGPEFLTYFQNEAQLEKSRLLSDRFSAERPKGSFSTLEIQRTEQGDSAMYLCASSPPGRQQETQYFGPGTRLLVL.

The sample holds many counts of this clonotype. The rearrangement joins TRBV27 to TRBJ1-5, with D uncertain. Germline CDR1 is MNHEY and CDR2 is SMNVEV (reference sequence). V dropped 4 bases and J dropped 5 bases, with 0 bases sitting between them. There are 10 residues in the CDR3. CDR3 DNA: TGTGCCAGCAGTTATCAGCCCCAGCATTTT. This codes for CASSYQPQHF.

The table lists this clonotype with many counts. This chain uses TRBV5-6 with TRBJ2-3, with a tentative D call TRBD1 (5 bases). Trimming left V 2 bases short and J 2 bases short, with 12 bases between. CDR3 length: 15 amino acids. CDR1 and CDR2 (germline): SGHDT, YYEEEE. CDR3 loop: CASSFSQDNTDTQYF. CDR3 in DNA: TGTGCCAGCAGCTTTTCACAGGACAACACAGATACGCAGTATTTT.

The chain couples TRBV3-1 to TRBJ2-4; D perhaps matches TRBD2 (6 bases). The V gene's germline CDR1 is LGHDT and CDR2 YNNKEL (reference sequence). The CDR3 is 12 amino acids. Trimming pared 4 bases from V and 10 bases from J, leaving 11 bases between. CDR3 loop: CASSPSEGIQYF. The CDR3 nucleotides are TGTGCCAGCAGCCCTAGCGAAGGTATTCAGTACTTC. Looking up the rest from reference TRBV3-1 and TRBJ2-4 gives the full variable domain: DTAVSQTPKYLVTQMGNDKSIKCEQNLGHDTMYWYKQDSKKFLKIMFSYNNKELIINETVPNRFSPKSPDKAHLNLHINSLELGDSAVYFCASSPSEGIQYFGAGTRLSVL.

This clonotype was counted many times. The chain couples TRBV15 to TRBJ2-6; 7 bases match TRBD1. V dropped 1 base and J dropped 0; count of bases not matched to a gene: 9. Germline V lookup: CDR1 LNHNV, CDR2 YYDKDF (reference sequence). The CDR3 consists of 19 residues. CDR3 residues: CATSRGPGQQLSGANVLTF. The CDR3 DNA reads TGTGCCACCAGCAGAGGTCCGGGACAGCAACTCTCTGGGGCCAACGTCCTGACTTTC.

This clonotype has a handful of counts. A much larger clone lies one base from this, so it may be a read error. This chain joins TRBV3-1 and TRBJ2-5, with TRBD2 as a possible D gene (5 bases). With the DNA end fitting TRBJ2-1 better, the J assignment may be wrong. CDR1 is LGHDT and CDR2 is YNNKEL in the germline V gene (reference sequence). The CDR3 loop spans 12 amino acids. The CDR3 bases are TGTGCCAGCAGCCAACTGGGAGAGACCCAGTTCTTC. Protein product: CASSQLGETQFF.

The chain recombines TRBV2 with TRBJ1-2; D remains unclear. The ends were cut back, 5 bases at V and 5 bases at J, with 27 bases in the middle. Germline CDR1 SNHLY, CDR2 FYNNEI. CDR3 length equals 18 residues. The CDR3 nucleotides read TGTGCCAGCAGTCAACTACGCGTCCGGGGTACACTTGGGTATGGCTACACCTTC. Translating it yields CASSQLRVRGTLGYGYTF.

This clonotype was observed many times. CDR3 sequence (DNA): TGTGCCAGTCGACAGGGGAGGTATTGGACCTATGGCTACACCTTC. Translating gives CASRQGRYWTYGYTF. The chain is built from TRBV28 and TRBJ1-2, with 8 bases lining up with TRBD1. Trimming cost V 9 bases and J 4 bases; bases outside gene matches: 13. The CDR3 length is 15 residues. Per the germline V gene, CDR1 is MDHEN and CDR2 is SYDVKM.

The rearrangement joins TRBV4-1 to TRBJ2-2; D may be TRBD2 (5 bases). Looked up from germline, CDR1 is MGHRA and CDR2 is YSYEKL. Trimming removed 4 bases from V and 1 base from J, with 13 bases in between. This CDR3 is 16 amino acids long. Here the CDR3 reads CASSPRRVLNTGELFF. The CDR3 nucleotides read TGCGCCAGCAGCCCTCGGCGGGTTCTGAACACCGGGGAGCTGTTTTTT.

In this sample, this clonotype turned up many times. The chain recombines TRBV5-8 with TRBJ2-1, with TRBD2 matching over 9 bases. Trimming cost V 0 bases and J 8 bases; bases outside gene matches: 9. Germline CDR1 reads SGHTS; CDR2 reads YDEGEE. The CDR3 loop spans 16 amino acids. The chain's CDR3 is CASSLEGLAGLYEQFF. CDR3 nucleotide sequence: TGTGCCAGCAGCTTGGAGGGACTAGCAGGTCTTTATGAGCAGTTCTTC.